Below are 27 T cell receptor beta chains sequenced from a single sample in a study of molecular identifiers for immune sequencing clone quantification. Each CDR3 protein gets one entry after TCRdb re-called the PCR reads with MiXCR. This sample has some 93,000 distinct CDR3 sequences, with around 20% found just once. Sequencing was performed on naive CD8+ T cells from blood, with Jurkat cell RNA spiked in. Subset indicated: FACS-sorted CD8+CD4-CCR7+CD45RA+ naive T cells. These receptors were collected from a human donor in good health. Some libraries in this study had Jurkat cell RNA spiked in.

The sample holds many counts of this clonotype. The chain couples TRBV4-1 to TRBJ1-2; TRBD1 is a possible D gene (5 bases). With 2 bases removed from V and 4 bases from J, the gap between germline ends came to 14 bases. This CDR3 region has 15 residues. Looked up from germline, CDR1 is MGHRA and CDR2 is YSYEKL. The CDR3 sequence is CASSQKTGTLYGYTF. The CDR3 region has the DNA TGCGCCAGCAGCCAAAAAACCGGGACTCTCTATGGCTACACCTTC.

This chain joins TRBV6-5 and TRBJ1-4, with D perhaps TRBD1 (5 bases). The CDR3 sequence is 16 residues long. Trimming stripped 7 bases from V and 6 bases from J, with 21 bases between. CDR1 is MNHEY, CDR2 SVGAGI, per germline. CDR3 loop: CASTRSTGNDYEKLFF. Written as DNA, the CDR3 is TGTGCCAGCACCAGATCCACAGGCAATGATTATGAAAAACTGTTTTTT.

Ten or more counts support this clonotype. The chain recombines TRBV29-1 with TRBJ1-1; D gene unclear. The CDR3 is 13 amino acids. Looked up from germline, CDR1 is SQVTM and CDR2 is ANQGSEA. Trimming stripped 4 bases from V and 1 base from J, with 10 bases between. The CDR3 bases are TGCAGCGTTGGCAGGCATACGAACACTGAAGCTTTCTTT. Encoded protein: CSVGRHTNTEAFF.

This clonotype showed up just a few times. The chain couples TRBV27 to TRBJ1-4; the D is unclear. This CDR3 has 16 amino acids. Deletions cut 1 base from V and 5 bases from J, with 14 bases between. The germline CDR1 and CDR2 sequences are MNHEY and SMNVEV (reference sequence). The CDR3 loop reads CASSLLGILGNEKLFF. Written as DNA, the CDR3 is TGTGCCAGCAGTTTATTAGGCATTCTGGGGAATGAAAAACTGTTTTTT. The whole variable domain, filled in from reference TRBV27 and TRBJ1-4, reads EAQVTQNPRYLITVTGKKLTVTCSQNMNHEYMSWYRQDPGLGLRQIYYSMNVEVTDKGDVPEGYKVSRKEKRNFPLILESPSPNQTSLYFCASSLLGILGNEKLFFGSGTQLSVL.

This chain links TRBV4-1 with TRBJ2-5; possible D gene TRBD2, 6 bases. The germline V gene encodes CDR1 MGHRA and CDR2 YSYEKL. This CDR3 has 14 amino acids. V lost 1 base to trimming and J lost 5 bases, with 11 bases between them. In DNA, the CDR3 is TGCGCCAGCAGCCAAGCCCAGGAGGGCGAGACCCAGTACTTC. This encodes CASSQAQEGETQYF.

This clonotype was picked up many times. CDR3: CASSAKTTGMRDTEAFF. Here the CDR3 DNA reads TGTGCCAGCAGCGCTAAAACAACAGGGATGAGGGACACTGAAGCTTTCTTT. V usage is TRBV9 and J usage is TRBJ1-1, with a tentative D call TRBD1 (6 bases). The V and J ends lost 3 bases and 3 bases respectively, with 21 bases between them. The CDR3 has 17 residues. Germline CDR1 SGDLS, CDR2 YYNGEE.

This sequence joins TRBV5-5 and TRBJ2-7, with a possible D match to TRBD2 (6 bases). In germline, CDR1 is SGHKS, CDR2 YYEKEE (reference sequence). Trimming removed 3 bases at V and 0 bases at J, with 16 bases between. This CDR3 comprises 16 residues. DNA for the CDR3: TGTGCCAGCAGCTCTCTCCGGGACTGGTCCTCCTACGAGCAGTACTTC. This sequence encodes CASSSLRDWSSYEQYF.

At least ten counts were recorded for this clonotype. This chain connects TRBV7-3 to TRBJ1-1; a weak D match, TRBD1 (5 bases). This CDR3 contains 17 residues. The V and J ends lost 2 bases and 2 bases respectively, with 18 bases between them. Germline CDR1 and CDR2: SGHTA and FQGTGA. CDR3 nucleotides: TGTGCCAGCAGCTTATGGCCGCTCCTACAGGAAAACACTGAAGCTTTCTTT. This codes for CASSLWPLLQENTEAFF.

This clonotype was detected many times. The junction shows a germline mismatch at one end, possibly a read error. The rearrangement links TRBV6-6 to TRBJ2-7; 10 bases align to TRBD1. The CDR3 sequence is 16 residues long. The germline gives CDR1 MNHNY, CDR2 SVGAGI (reference sequence). The CDR3 reads CASSDSRTGGWDEQYF. The CDR3 DNA follows: TGTGCCAGCAGTGACTCTAGGACAGGGGGATGGGACGAGCAGTACTTC.

This clonotype was seen many times. CDR3 bases: TGTGCCAGCAGTTTCAGGGGGCTTATGTCCGGGGAGCTGTTTTTT. The encoded protein is CASSFRGLMSGELFF. The rearrangement links TRBV28 to TRBJ2-2, with 8 bases lining up with TRBD1. The J segment lost 6 bases and the V segment lost 3 bases, leaving 6 bases of the junction unmatched. This CDR3 is built from 15 residues. From germline, CDR1 is MDHEN and CDR2 SYDVKM.

At least ten counts were recorded for this clonotype. The chain employs TRBV6-2 or TRBV6-3 and TRBJ1-1; D is perhaps TRBD1 (5 bases). V lost 0 bases and J lost 6, with 8 bases in between. In germline, CDR1 is MNHEY, CDR2 SVGEGT. CDR3 size: 13 residues. CDR3 in DNA: TGTGCCAGCAGTTACTCGGCAGGGCCTGAAGCTTTCTTT. This sequence encodes CASSYSAGPEAFF.

V usage is TRBV2 and J usage is TRBJ2-7; 7 nucleotides agree with TRBD1. Germline-derived CDR1 and CDR2 are SNHLY and FYNNEI. The CDR3 sequence is 15 residues long. V trimming: 0 bases; J trimming: 2 bases; junction bases outside the gene matches: 4. The CDR3 here is CASSEAPGTAYEQYF. The CDR3 bases are TGTGCCAGCAGTGAAGCCCCCGGGACAGCCTACGAGCAGTACTTC. Full variable domain (remainder filled in from reference TRBV2 and TRBJ2-7): EPEVTQTPSHQVTQMGQEVILRCVPISNHLYFYWYRQILGQKVEFLVSFYNNEISEKSEIFDDQFSVERPDGSNFTLKIRSTKLEDSAMYFCASSEAPGTAYEQYFGPGTRLTVT.

Note on this clonotype: This could be a read error, since a much larger clone is one nucleotide away. The chain recombines TRBV9 with TRBJ2-3; 9 bases are shared with TRBD2. V lost 0 bases and J lost 2; bases outside the gene matches: 7. The CDR3 is made up of 17 amino acids. The V gene's germline CDR1 is SGDLS and CDR2 YYNGEE. The CDR3 nucleotides are TGTGCCAGCAGCGTAGCGAGTATAGCGGGGGACACAGATACGCAGTATTTT. Amino acid sequence: CASSVASIAGDTDTQYF. The entire variable domain, with the rest obtained from reference TRBV9 and TRBJ2-3, is as follows: DSGVTQTPKHLITATGQRVTLRCSPRSGDLSVYWYQQSLDQGLQFLIQYYNGEERAKGNILERFSAQQFPDLHSELNLSSLELGDSALYFCASSVASIAGDTDTQYFGPGTRLTVL.

The table lists this clonotype with a few counts. This rearrangement joins TRBV4-2 to TRBJ2-2, with unresolved D. The germline CDR1 and CDR2 sequences are LGHNA and YNFKEQ. The CDR3 sequence is 13 residues long. Trimming took 1 base from V and 3 from J, leaving 3 bases between them. CDR3 sequence (DNA): TGTGCCAGCAGCCAAGCAGACACCGGGGAGCTGTTTTTT. Translation: CASSQADTGELFF.

This chain connects TRBV11-2 to TRBJ2-1; 8 nucleotides align to TRBD2. CDR1 and CDR2 from the germline V gene are SGHAT and FQNNGV. The ends lost 1 base at V and 1 base at J; junction bases unmatched: 12. The CDR3 spans 19 residues. The DNA for the CDR3 is TGTGCCAGCAGCTTAGGTCGCACAACACTAGCGGCGTCCTACAATGAGCAGTTCTTC. Its translation: CASSLGRTTLAASYNEQFF.

Of note for this clonotype: Because the CDR3 is missing its conserved closing phenylalanine or tryptophan, this is likely a read error. The chain employs TRBV19 and TRBJ2-5; D remains ambiguous. The CDR3 runs 14 residues. CDR1 and CDR2 (germline): LNHDA, SQIVND (reference sequence). Trimming shortened V by 3 bases and J by 8 bases, and 16 bases separated the two germline ends. The chain's CDR3 is CASSITGGVDTQYL. The CDR3 DNA sequence: TGTGCCAGTAGTATCACGGGTGGAGTTGATACCCAGTACCTC.

The genes are TRBV4-2 and TRBJ2-3; 8 bases match TRBD1. Trimming removed 4 bases from V and 14 bases from J; junction bases left unmatched: 20. CDR3 length: 16 residues. CDR1 and CDR2 (germline): LGHNA, YNFKEQ. The CDR3 spells CASSPNSGQVTARRYF. The CDR3 bases are TGTGCCAGCAGCCCCAATTCGGGACAGGTCACCGCACGTAGGTATTTT.

This clonotype was detected ten times or more. This chain links TRBV29-1 with TRBJ2-2; 9 bases align to TRBD1. Germline assignment: CDR1 SQVTM and CDR2 ANQGSEA. The CDR3 is 16 amino acids. Trimming removed 6 bases from V and 0 bases from J; junction bases left unmatched: 8. CDR3 DNA sequence: TGCAGCGTGAACGGACAGGGGATCGCGAACACCGGGGAGCTGTTTTTT. Encoded protein: CSVNGQGIANTGELFF.

The chain uses TRBV19 and TRBJ1-1; perhaps TRBD1 as D (5 bases). The CDR3 extends over 16 amino acids. Germline V lookup: CDR1 LNHDA, CDR2 SQIVND (reference sequence). V shed 4 bases and J shed 0 bases, with 15 bases lying between them. CDR3 region: CASSTPPDSVNTEAFF. The CDR3 region has the DNA TGTGCCAGTAGTACCCCGCCCGACAGTGTGAACACTGAAGCTTTCTTT. Combining the CDR3 with reference TRBV19 and TRBJ1-1 gives the whole variable domain DGGITQSPKYLFRKEGQNVTLSCEQNLNHDAMYWYRQDPGQGLRLIYYSQIVNDFQKGDIAEGYSVSREKKESFPLTVTSAQKNPTAFYLCASSTPPDSVNTEAFFGQGTRLTVV.

This clonotype was picked up many times. The chain links TRBV7-9 to TRBJ1-4; TRBD1 matches at 7 bases. Germline trimming cut 8 bases from V and 3 bases from J; bases unmatched to any gene: 3. The V gene's germline CDR1 is SEHNR and CDR2 FQNEAQ (reference sequence). This CDR3 is 13 amino acids long. The CDR3 loop is CASAQGANEKLFF. CDR3 in DNA: TGTGCCAGCGCGCAGGGGGCTAATGAAAAACTGTTTTTT.

Ten or more counts support this clonotype. The chain recombines TRBV7-9 with TRBJ1-2; the D gene is possibly TRBD1 (6 bases). Per the germline V gene, CDR1 is SEHNR and CDR2 is FQNEAQ (reference sequence). V shed 3 bases and J shed 6 bases, with 11 bases lying between them. The CDR3 spans 13 residues. The CDR3, as DNA: TGTGCCAGCAGCTTGTTGACAGGAGATGGCTACACCTTC. Encoded protein: CASSLLTGDGYTF.

The sample holds one count of this clonotype. This chain connects TRBV15 to TRBJ2-3, with 7 nucleotides matching TRBD2. Germline loops: CDR1 LNHNV, CDR2 YYDKDF (reference sequence). J was trimmed by 10 bases and V by 0 bases; bases with no gene match: 13. The CDR3 runs to 16 residues. The CDR3 is CATSRDGSTSENAQYF. The CDR3 DNA sequence: TGTGCCACCAGCAGAGATGGTTCAACTAGCGAGAATGCGCAGTATTTT.

Details on this clonotype: A read error may be the cause here, since a much bigger clone is one base away. The chain links TRBV9 to TRBJ2-6; TRBD1 matches 7 bases. Losses at the gene ends were 6 bases for V and 2 bases for J; bases not matched to a gene: 8. The germline CDR1 and CDR2 sequences are SGDLS and YYNGEE. This CDR3 spans 16 amino acids. For the CDR3, the DNA is TGTGCCAGCAACAAGGGGGCCGAGGCTGGGGCCAACGTCCTGACTTTC. Its protein is CASNKGAEAGANVLTF. Full variable domain (outside the CDR3, taken from reference TRBV9 and TRBJ2-6): DSGVTQTPKHLITATGQRVTLRCSPRSGDLSVYWYQQSLDQGLQFLIQYYNGEERAKGNILERFSAQQFPDLHSELNLSSLELGDSALYFCASNKGAEAGANVLTFGAGSRLTVL.

Only a few counts were recorded for this clonotype. This sequence joins TRBV30 and TRBJ2-2; a weak D match, TRBD2 (5 bases). The CDR3 covers 13 residues. Germline V gene lookup returns CDR1 GTSNPN and CDR2 SVGIG (reference sequence). V was clipped by 5 bases and J by 1 base, with 8 bases between them. The chain's CDR3 is CAWFRENTGELFF. In DNA, the CDR3 is TGTGCCTGGTTTCGGGAGAACACCGGGGAGCTGTTTTTT.

This clonotype was seen a few times. The J gene is TRBJ1-1, the V gene TRBV7-2, with D perhaps matching TRBD1 (6 bases). V was trimmed by 5 bases and J by 0 bases, leaving 19 bases between them. Germline V gene sequence: CDR1 SGHTA, CDR2 FQGNSA. CDR3 length: 17 residues. The CDR3 DNA is TGTGCCAGCAGCACTCGACAGGTTACGGGGATGAACACTGAAGCTTTCTTT. Protein sequence: CASSTRQVTGMNTEAFF.

This clonotype was counted a few times. The gene calls are TRBV19 and TRBJ1-2; D ambiguous. This CDR3 spans 13 amino acids. V was cut by 5 bases and J by 7 bases, with 14 bases left in between. The germline V gene has CDR1 LNHDA and CDR2 SQIVND (reference sequence). CDR3 coding DNA: TGTGCCAGTAGTTCAGTGTCGAACGGTGGCTACACCTTC. Translation gives CASSSVSNGGYTF.

The sample holds many counts of this clonotype. The rearrangement uses TRBV11-2 and TRBJ2-1; TRBD1 matches 7 bases. The germline V gene encodes CDR1 SGHAT and CDR2 FQNNGV. J gave up 7 bases and V 5 bases, and 8 bases lay outside the gene matches. The CDR3 length is 14 residues. In DNA form, the CDR3 reads TGTGCCAGCAGCACTACGGGACAGCTAAATGAGCAGTTCTTC. Translated, it gives CASSTTGQLNEQFF.